This T cell receptor beta chain emerged from a study of blood T cell repertoires in COVID-19. Study-wide background: Sites across the United States, Italy and Spain contributed samples from acute and convalescent COVID-19.

Source study methods: The authors estimated nucleated cell counts from reference gene primer amplification. TCRdb's table, derived via immunoSEQ multiplex PCR, lists solely in-frame clones and lacks some. D and trimming come from the DNA, and the V and J calls and clone size come from that table. Of 150,000 to 200,000 clones detected, 60% to 85% appear once; the ten largest clones hold around 16%. Only a few counts were recorded for this clone. CDR1 LNHDA and CDR2 SQIVND come from the germline V gene (reference sequence). J was trimmed by 6 bases and V by 3 bases; bases with no gene match: 7. CDR3 length: 16 amino acids.

The rearrangement uses TRBV19 and TRBJ2-3; TRBD2 matches 12 bases. The sequence derives from a man in his 60s with active or convalescent COVID-19. The sequenced sample consisted of peripheral blood. This CDR3 reads CASSMRLAGAHDTQYF. For the CDR3, the DNA is TGTGCCAGTAGTATGAGACTAGCGGGAGCGCACGATACGCAGTATTTT.